Here is one T cell receptor beta chain with its context. The antigen remains undetermined. V lost 3 bases to trimming and J lost 2 bases, with 14 bases between them. The length of the CDR3 is 16 residues. The V gene's germline CDR1 is LNHDA and CDR2 SQIVND (reference sequence). These data originate in a study of cytomegalovirus exposure and HLA in healthy donors. Study information: Earlier work reported around 110 million unique TCR beta sequences from about 190 million T cells.

Primers for the PCR totalled 60 Vbeta and 13 Jbeta. Some clones are missing from TCRdb's copy, which holds only in-frame ones; the method was immunoSEQ multiplex PCR. The sample holds 55,000 to 75,000 clones. Study-level findings and limits: It was reportedly the case that the classifier diagnosed cytomegalovirus status with high specificity and sensitivity. Some segments of the V type, notably TRBV6-2 and TRBV6-3, were excluded as indistinguishable.

Sample: PBMCs. The chain couples TRBV19 to TRBJ1-3; perhaps TRBD1 as D (5 bases). The clonotype was recovered from a male donor in good health and CMV-seronegative. CDR3 in amino acids: CASSIGQGRTGNTIYF. The CDR3 DNA reads as TGTGCCAGTAGTATCGGTCAGGGAAGGACTGGAAACACCATATATTTT.